This TCR beta chain was found in a study of blood T cell repertoires in COVID-19. Clones were sequenced by immunoSEQ multiplex PCR, and TCRdb holds only the in-frame ones, with some missing. The sample includes about 380,000 clones, approximately 89% of them seen just once. After removal of 3 bases from V and 2 bases from J, the junction contained 6 bases not matched to a gene. CDR1 is GTSNPN and CDR2 is SVGIG in the germline V gene (reference sequence). This CDR3 region has 15 residues. This TCR was sampled from a man aged 25-45 years who had recovered from COVID-19. V is TRBV30 and J is TRBJ1-5; 8 bases line up with TRBD1. The sample comprised PBMCs or T cells enriched from blood (not recorded which). CDR3 sequence: CAWSVGQGGNQPQHF. CDR3 in DNA: TGTGCCTGGAGCGTAGGACAGGGAGGCAATCAGCCCCAGCATTTT.